The sequence of this TCR beta chain was determined in a study of graft-versus-host responses after intestinal transplantation. Across the whole study: Recipients across the board were started on anti-thymocyte globulin induction, then kept on tacrolimus and steroids for roughly 3 years. Regarding the study as a whole: In recipient marrow, GvH clones were found, and some appeared first in ileum or blood. HvG clone declines early post-transplant were associated with peak circulating GvH levels.

CDR3 length: 16 residues. The V gene's germline CDR1 is SNHLY and CDR2 FYNNEI. Assay used: immunoSEQ multiplex PCR; TCRdb lists only in-frame clones, some missing. The sample holds under 95,000 clones; around 90% are singletons and the top ten take approximately 0.28%. As for this clone: Its antigen is still unknown. Germline and junction disagree at one end, which may indicate a read error.

Sequenced here: unstimulated CD4+ T cells sorted from spleen or lymph node cells, sampled before transplant. The receptor was derived from a human donor who was the organ donor for an intestinal transplant. This chain uses TRBV2 with TRBJ2-3; 15 bases line up with TRBD2. In nucleotides, the CDR3 is TGTGCCAGCAGGGGGACTAGCGGGGGGAGGACAGATACGCGGTATTTT. Its translation is CASRGTSGGRTDTRYF.